A single T cell receptor beta chain is shown here with its context. Its target is unknown. PCR used 60 Vbeta primers and 13 Jbeta primers. Here immunoSEQ multiplex PCR was the method, and the copy in TCRdb shows in-frame clones only, minus some. The sample includes around 120,000 clones, about two thirds of them seen just once. This sample is drawn from a study of cytomegalovirus exposure and HLA in healthy donors. Healthy bone marrow donors made up the donors. The ends lost 5 bases at V and 5 bases at J; junction bases unmatched: 14. CDR3 size: 16 residues. Germline CDR1 and CDR2: SGHVS and FQNEAQ. General observations from the study: Association with HLA alleles at 0.05 false discovery rate was found for 15,000 or so TCR beta sequences in a later analysis. The productive fraction for most TCR beta V segments was about 87% or about 30% in an earlier analysis. Sequences of the TCR beta chain were said to predict the HLA-A and HLA-B alleles of most subjects accurately.

The chain carries TRBV7-8 and TRBJ1-2, with 7 bases identical to TRBD1. Sequencing was performed on PBMCs. This receptor was taken from a woman aged 60-70 years in good health and CMV-seropositive. CDR3 in amino acids: CASSPEGTARVYGYTF. The CDR3 DNA follows: TGTGCCAGCAGCCCAGAGGGGACAGCGAGAGTATATGGCTACACCTTC. Looking up the rest from reference TRBV7-8 and TRBJ1-2 gives the full variable domain: GAGVSQSPRYKVAKRGQDVALRCDPISGHVSLFWYQQALGQGPEFLTYFQNEAQLDKSGLPSDRFFAERPEGSVSTLKIQRTQQEDSAVYLCASSPEGTARVYGYTFGSGTRLTVV.